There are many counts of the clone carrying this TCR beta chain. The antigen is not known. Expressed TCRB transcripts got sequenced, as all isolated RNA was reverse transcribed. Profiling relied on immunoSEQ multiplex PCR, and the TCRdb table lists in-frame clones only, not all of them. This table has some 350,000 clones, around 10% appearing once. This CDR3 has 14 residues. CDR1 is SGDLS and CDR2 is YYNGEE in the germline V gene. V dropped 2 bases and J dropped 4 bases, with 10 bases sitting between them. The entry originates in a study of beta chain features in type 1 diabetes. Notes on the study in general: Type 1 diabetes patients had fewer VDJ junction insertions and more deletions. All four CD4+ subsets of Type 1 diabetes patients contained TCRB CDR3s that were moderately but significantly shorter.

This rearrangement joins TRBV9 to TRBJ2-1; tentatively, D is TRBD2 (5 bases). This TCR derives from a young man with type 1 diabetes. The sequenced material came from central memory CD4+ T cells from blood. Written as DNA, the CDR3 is TGTGCCAGCAGCGTTGGAGGAGGTTACAATGAGCAGTTCTTC. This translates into CASSVGGGYNEQFF.